Sequencing of this T cell receptor beta chain was carried out in a study of PD-L1 blockade in urothelial cancer. Study-level background: Analysis of the blood was performed 3 weeks (second dose) and 6 weeks after treatment start. A median of about 140,000 T cells was found in the blood samples.

This clone was observed a handful of times. Some clones are missing from TCRdb's copy, which holds only in-frame ones; the method was immunoSEQ multiplex PCR. The sample lists around 26,000 clones; approximately 81% were seen once. V was clipped by 4 bases and J by 4 bases, with 5 bases between them. The V gene's germline CDR1 is SQVTM and CDR2 ANQGSEA. This CDR3 contains 11 residues. Stated time point: peripheral blood 6 weeks after treatment start. All patients carried locally advanced or metastatic urothelial carcinoma. Anywhere from 1 to 8 samples came from each patient, spanning pretreatment and on-treatment.

The source is a man aged 65-85 years with urothelial cancer. The chain joins TRBV29-1 to TRBJ2-4; D gene uncertain. Sample: PBMCs, taken around atezolizumab (anti-PD-L1) treatment. CDR3 amino acids: CSVVQKNIQYF. In DNA form, the CDR3 reads TGCAGCGTTGTACAGAAAAACATTCAGTACTTC.